The rows below give T cell receptor beta chains drawn from one sample of a study of shared clonotypes between healthy human individuals. Assay: immunoSEQ multiplex PCR; the TCRdb copy retains only in-frame clones and omits some. The data show roughly 510,000 clones, over 60% seen once. Sequencing was performed on PBMCs. The receptors were gathered from a woman in her thirties or forties in good health. Some clones in this sample may be carry-over from other donors' samples. The CDR3 runs from the conserved cysteine through the conserved F or W. The D gene is left open where the match is weak. Only some rows state a clone size, as once, few, many or a class for expanded clones.

d_call j_call clone_size v_call cdr3_aa cdr3_nt
NA TRBJ2-3 once TRBV2 CASSLSSTDTQYF TGTGCCAGCAGCCTGTCTAGCACAGATACGCAGTATTTT
TRBD1 TRBJ1-1 NA TRBV18 CASSPSQGGPMNTEAFF TGTGCCAGCTCACCCTCACAGGGGGGTCCCATGAACACTGAAGCTTTCTTT
NA TRBJ1-1 NA TRBV4-1 CASRGLYRRTEAFF TGCGCCAGCAGGGGTTTATACAGACGGACTGAAGCTTTCTTT
NA TRBJ2-7 NA TRBV5-1 CASRGGSFYEQYF TGCGCCAGCAGAGGAGGGAGTTTCTACGAGCAGTACTTC
NA TRBJ1-2 NA TRBV5-3 CARSLARVVSGFGYIF TGTGCCAGAAGCTTGGCCAGGGTCGTGTCGGGCTTTGGCTACATCTTC
NA TRBJ1-2 once TRBV21-1 CASSNSLVPIFTGTANYGYTF TGTGCCAGCAGCAACAGTCTTGTCCCCATCTTCACCGGGACAGCCAACTATGGCTACACCTTC
TRBD2 TRBJ2-3 once TRBV5-1 CASSRGRLAGDPTDTQYF TGCGCCAGCAGTCGCGGCCGGCTAGCGGGTGACCCAACAGATACGCAGTATTTT
NA TRBJ2-1 NA TRBV11-2 CASSLGQTNEQFF TGTGCCAGCAGCTTAGGACAGACCAATGAGCAGTTCTTC
NA TRBJ2-2 NA TRBV9 CASSVFATQNTGELFF TGTGCCAGCAGCGTATTTGCTACACAGAACACCGGGGAGCTGTTTTTT
TRBD2 TRBJ2-6 NA TRBV7-3 CASSQLGTSVAGANVLTF TGTGCCAGCAGCCAACTGGGGACTAGCGTGGCTGGGGCCAACGTCCTGACTTTC
TRBD1 TRBJ2-5 NA TRBV29-1 CSVGSTGGETQYF TGCAGCGTTGGCTCTACAGGGGGGGAGACCCAGTACTTC
TRBD2 TRBJ2-1 NA TRBV2 CATGLAVYNEQFF TGTGCCACGGGACTAGCTGTCTACAATGAGCAGTTCTTC
TRBD2 TRBJ2-7 NA TRBV7-6 CASSLDGTTNYEQYF TGTGCCAGCAGCTTAGACGGGACTACGAACTACGAGCAGTACTTC
NA TRBJ1-2 many TRBV6-5 CAIEGGGNYGYTF TGTGCCATCGAGGGAGGGGGGAATTATGGCTACACCTTC
NA TRBJ2-2 once TRBV4-2 CASSPAAGTGELFF TGTGCCAGCAGCCCCGCGGCAGGGACCGGGGAGCTGTTTTTT
NA TRBJ2-1 NA TRBV5-1 CASSLVAGSYNEQFF TGCGCCAGCAGCTTGGTGGCAGGCTCCTACAATGAGCAGTTCTTC
NA TRBJ1-2 few TRBV15 CATSLRFGYGYTF TGTGCCACCAGCCTGAGGTTCGGATATGGCTACACCTTC
NA TRBJ2-5 NA TRBV5-1 CASSFWGGETQYF TGCGCCAGCAGCTTCTGGGGTGGCGAGACCCAGTACTTC
NA TRBJ2-5 NA TRBV7-2 CASSPLRQETQYF TGTGCCAGCAGCCCCCTGCGGCAAGAGACCCAGTACTTC
NA TRBJ2-7 NA TRBV14 CASSLSGHDEQYF TGTGCCAGCAGCCTCTCGGGACACGACGAGCAGTACTTC
TRBD1 TRBJ1-1 few TRBV7-9 CASSLNNAGGAEAFF TGTGCCAGCAGCTTGAATAATGCAGGGGGAGCCGAAGCTTTCTTT
NA TRBJ2-7 NA TRBV7-2 CASSLALAGRRGEQYF TGTGCCAGCAGCTTAGCACTAGCAGGAAGGAGGGGCGAGCAGTACTTC
TRBD1 TRBJ1-1 NA TRBV7-9 CASSRDRGPSKAFF TGTGCCAGCAGTCGGGACAGGGGACCCTCAAAAGCTTTCTTT
NA TRBJ2-3 NA TRBV27 CASSPRTLYTDTQYF TGTGCCAGCAGTCCCCGGACCCTTTACACAGATACGCAGTATTTT
NA TRBJ2-2 NA TRBV7-7 CASSLDIGNTGELFF TGTGCCAGCAGCTTAGATATAGGGAACACCGGGGAGCTGTTTTTT
NA TRBJ2-2 NA TRBV19 CASSSGLGTGELFF TGTGCCAGTAGTTCAGGACTGGGAACCGGGGAGCTGTTTTTT
TRBD2 TRBJ2-5 NA TRBV7-7 CASSLGSQRGQETQYF TGTGCTAGCAGCTTAGGGTCCCAGCGGGGGCAAGAGACCCAGTACTTC
TRBD2 TRBJ2-7 NA TRBV7-3 CASSAGANSEQYF TGTGCCAGCAGCGCGGGAGCGAATAGCGAGCAGTACTTC
NA TRBJ2-7 NA TRBV4-1 CASSHLEAGPYEQYF TGCGCCAGCAGCCACTTGGAGGCGGGGCCCTACGAGCAGTACTTC
NA TRBJ2-6 few TRBV28 CASSSGADGANVLTF TGTGCCAGCAGTTCGGGGGCAGATGGGGCCAACGTCCTGACTTTC
NA TRBJ1-4 NA TRBV28 CASSLGGVEEKLFF TGTGCCAGCAGTTTGGGAGGAGTCGAGGAAAAACTGTTTTTT
TRBD1 TRBJ2-5 NA TRBV4-2 CASSPTPGQGGRRETQYF TGTGCCAGCAGCCCCACTCCGGGACAGGGAGGGCGTAGAGAGACCCAGTACTTC
TRBD2 TRBJ2-1 NA TRBV5-1 CASSYGGGPLDYNEQFF TGCGCCAGCAGCTATGGGGGAGGGCCTTTAGACTACAATGAGCAGTTCTTC
TRBD2 TRBJ2-1 few TRBV11-3 CASTPSGNNNEQFF TGTGCCAGCACCCCTAGCGGGAACAACAATGAGCAGTTCTTC
NA TRBJ1-5 NA TRBV7-9 CASSLGQNQPQHF TGTGCCAGCAGCTTAGGGCAGAATCAGCCCCAGCATTTT
TRBD2 TRBJ2-1 NA TRBV7-8 CASSFSGTSNEQFF TGTGCCAGCAGCTTTAGCGGGACCAGTAATGAGCAGTTCTTC
TRBD1 TRBJ2-5 NA TRBV5-4 CASSKGQAQETQYF TGTGCCAGCAGCAAGGGACAGGCGCAAGAGACCCAGTACTTC
TRBD1 TRBJ1-3 NA TRBV28 CASYTTGGSRNTIYF TGTGCCAGCTATACCACAGGGGGGAGTAGAAACACCATATATTTT
NA TRBJ1-2 NA TRBV28 CATPKRAGTNYGYTF TGTGCCACCCCCAAAAGGGCAGGGACTAACTATGGCTACACCTTC
NA TRBJ1-1 NA TRBV9 CASSGGGVRDTEAFF TGTGCCAGCAGCGGAGGTGGGGTCAGGGACACTGAAGCTTTCTTT
TRBD1 TRBJ2-1 NA TRBV5-1 CASSSQGPQAHEQFF TGCGCCAGCAGCTCACAGGGGCCGCAAGCCCATGAGCAGTTCTTC
NA TRBJ2-3 NA TRBV6-6 CASSYRDPTDTQYF TGTGCCAGCAGTTACAGGGACCCCACAGATACGCAGTATTTT
NA TRBJ2-2 NA TRBV6-4 CASSDSASGELFF TGTGCCAGCAGTGACTCGGCCAGCGGGGAGCTGTTTTTT
TRBD1 TRBJ2-7 NA TRBV30 CAWSRAGGSYEQYF TGTGCCTGGAGTCGGGCAGGGGGTTCCTACGAGCAGTACTTC
TRBD2 TRBJ2-3 NA TRBV5-1 CASSVRGTSPTRTDTQYF TGCGCCAGCAGCGTACGAGGGACTAGCCCTACCCGCACAGATACGCAGTATTTT
NA TRBJ2-7 NA TRBV9 CASSLASTYAEQYF TGTGCCAGCAGTTTAGCGTCGACCTACGCCGAGCAGTACTTC
TRBD1 TRBJ2-3 NA TRBV28 CASREGTGSTDTQYF TGTGCCAGCAGAGAAGGGACAGGTAGCACAGATACGCAGTATTTT
NA TRBJ2-4 NA TRBV6-5 CASSYGGIAKNIQYF TGTGCCAGCAGTTACGGTGGGATAGCCAAAAACATTCAGTACTTC
TRBD2 TRBJ2-7 NA TRBV7-9 CASSRDYSYEQYF TGTGCCAGCAGTAGGGACTACTCCTACGAGCAGTACTTC
NA TRBJ1-5 NA TRBV18 CASSQDSNQPQHF TGTGCCAGCTCACAGGACAGTAATCAGCCCCAGCATTTT
TRBD1 TRBJ1-2 NA TRBV19 CASSIGTGYGYGYTF TGTGCCAGTAGTATAGGGACAGGGTACGGCTATGGCTACACCTTC
NA TRBJ2-7 once TRBV7-8 CASRSLYEQYF TGTGCCAGCAGAAGTCTCTACGAGCAGTACTTC
NA TRBJ2-7 NA TRBV28 CASSVGADYEQYF TGTGCCAGCAGTGTCGGGGCAGACTACGAGCAGTACTTC
NA TRBJ1-1 few TRBV5-1 CASSLVADEAFF TGCGCCAGCAGCTTGGTGGCAGATGAAGCTTTCTTT